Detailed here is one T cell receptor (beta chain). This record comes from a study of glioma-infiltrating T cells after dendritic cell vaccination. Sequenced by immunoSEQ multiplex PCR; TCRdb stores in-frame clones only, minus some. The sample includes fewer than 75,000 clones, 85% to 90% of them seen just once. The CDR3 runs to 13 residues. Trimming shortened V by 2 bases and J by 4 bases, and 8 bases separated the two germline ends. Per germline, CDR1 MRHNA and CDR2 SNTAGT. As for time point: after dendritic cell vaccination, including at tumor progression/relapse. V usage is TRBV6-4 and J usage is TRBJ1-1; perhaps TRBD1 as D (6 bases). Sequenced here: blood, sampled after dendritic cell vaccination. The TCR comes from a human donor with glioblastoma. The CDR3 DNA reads TGTGCCAGCAGTGACGGCAGGGGCACTGAAGCTTTCTTT. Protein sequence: CASSDGRGTEAFF.